This T cell receptor beta chain was captured in a study of blood T cells in healthy people across ages. Notes on the study in general: Age showed a roughly linear inverse relationship with TCR beta diversity per million T cells.

Germline CDR1 reads MNHEY; CDR2 reads SVGAGI. The CDR3 runs 15 residues. Trimming pared 2 bases from V and 0 bases from J, leaving 10 bases between. This clonotype was found a few times. Its specificity is not known. The authors ran a second PCR of about 6 to 12 cycles using a sample-barcoded 5' primer and a J-beta primer mix. A single record per CDR3 protein comes from TCRdb applying MiXCR to the 5' RACE reads. This sample has 550,000 to 750,000 distinct CDR3 sequences, with around 20% found just once. The chain links TRBV6-5 to TRBJ1-1, with no clear D. Sequencing was carried out using blood. This receptor was obtained from a man aged 65 to 79 in good health. CDR3 bases: TGTGCCAGCAGTTACGGCCGGGTTATGAACACTGAAGCTTTCTTT. Protein sequence: CASSYGRVMNTEAFF.